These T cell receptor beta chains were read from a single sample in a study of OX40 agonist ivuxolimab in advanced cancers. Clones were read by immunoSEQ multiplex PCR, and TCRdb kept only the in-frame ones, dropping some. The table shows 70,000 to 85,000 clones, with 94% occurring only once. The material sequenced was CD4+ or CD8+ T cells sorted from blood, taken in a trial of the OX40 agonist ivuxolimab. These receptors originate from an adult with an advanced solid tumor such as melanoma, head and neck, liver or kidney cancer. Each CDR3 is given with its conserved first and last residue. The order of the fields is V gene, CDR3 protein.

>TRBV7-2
CASSLVTGTLGNEQFF
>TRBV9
CASSVEGEDTIYF
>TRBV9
CASSALRSNEQFF
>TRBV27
CASNEFGAEAFF
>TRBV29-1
CSAVGNVETQYF
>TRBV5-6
CASNGAGRTDTQYF
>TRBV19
CASSMAASSYEQYF
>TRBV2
CASRDPYGELFF
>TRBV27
CASSPWRESSYGYTF
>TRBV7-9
CASSSGTANTDTQYF
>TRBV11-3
CASSLDRGYEQYF
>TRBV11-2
CASSPGLAAYEQYF
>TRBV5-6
CASSIPTLGVDEAFF
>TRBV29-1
CSVHAGVRGYTF
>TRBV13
CASRGLTDSFEQYF
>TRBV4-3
CASSAGASGNTIYF
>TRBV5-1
CASSSRTSGSVNYNEQFF
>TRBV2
CASREPGTLGSGTEAFF
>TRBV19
CASSIMRQGANQPQHF
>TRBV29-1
CSVEGLGPTGGSRGYTF
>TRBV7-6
CASSLEVSTNEQFF
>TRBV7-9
CASSLTEVSGNTIYF
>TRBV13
CASSLRASGKQETQYF
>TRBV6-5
CASSYSPLAGELFF
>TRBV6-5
CASSLREADTDTQYF
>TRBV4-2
CASSQDLWGTYNEQFF
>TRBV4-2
CASSLGTASSYEQYF
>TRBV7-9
CASSPGQAWYEQYF
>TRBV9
CASSVYPGESDTQYF
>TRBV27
CASSSIHPDRGQNGELFF
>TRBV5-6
CASSLGEKLFF
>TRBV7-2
CASSLVGGISTDTQYF
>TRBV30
CAWSVPMASGYEQYF
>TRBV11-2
CASSLRDITGELFF
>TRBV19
CASTPDRGLRGYTF
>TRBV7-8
CASSLVSEIYNEQFF
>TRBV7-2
CASSLVDSGWYEQYF
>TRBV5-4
CASSLGGKNTEAFF
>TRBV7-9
CASSLEVGAFF
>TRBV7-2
CASSLWGANTEAFF
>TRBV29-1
CSVARVEVREQFF
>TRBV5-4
CASSLDRGSYEQYF
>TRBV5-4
CAARTSGTADTQYF
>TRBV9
CASSLSGTTEAFF
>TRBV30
CAWSVGGGRARKFF
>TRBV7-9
CASSLSNNEQFF
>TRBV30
CAWSTGAYEQYF
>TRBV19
CASELDRGRTGELFF
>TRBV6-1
CASSASGAYEQYF
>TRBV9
CASSVAQGASYEQYF
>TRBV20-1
CSARGGDGYTF
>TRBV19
CASSIGTTTGYNEQFF
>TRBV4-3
CASSQEIGRGEAFF
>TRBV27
CASSLGLGGGLGYGYTF